These 24 T cell receptor beta chains came from one sample sequenced in a study of T-cell memory formation after mild COVID-19. Each CDR3 protein is one row after TCRdb ran MiXCR on the 5' RACE reads. The table has approximately 300,000 distinct CDR3 sequences, approximately 19% seen once. Sample: PBMCs or a T cell subset sorted from them (not recorded which). The source of these receptors is a young man who had mild COVID-19 (a few samples of this study predate the infection). Cell type and time point are not known.

This clonotype has more than one count but fewer than ten. This sequence joins TRBV7-2 and TRBJ2-3; weak D call: TRBD2 (5 bases). In germline, CDR1 is SGHTA, CDR2 FQGNSA. This CDR3 has 16 residues. With 5 bases removed from V and 3 bases from J, the gap between germline ends came to 18 bases. The CDR3 region is CASSEWASLSTDTQYF. The CDR3 DNA is TGTGCCAGCAGCGAGTGGGCTAGCCTTTCGACAGATACGCAGTATTTT.

There are a few counts of this clonotype. V usage is TRBV12-3 or TRBV12-4 and J usage is TRBJ2-3; no clear D gene. The CDR3 is made up of 11 amino acids. Trimming removed 7 bases from V and 5 bases from J, with 7 bases in between. The CDR3 DNA reads TGTGCCAGCACCGAAATAGATACGCAGTATTTT. This sequence encodes CASTEIDTQYF.

This rearrangement joins TRBV20-1 to TRBJ2-5; D is unclear. With 3 bases removed from V and 4 bases from J, the gap between germline ends came to 9 bases. CDR3 size: 12 residues. Looked up from germline, CDR1 is DFQATT and CDR2 is SNEGSKA (reference sequence). The CDR3 sequence is CSARTPPETQYF. For the CDR3, the DNA is TGCAGTGCTAGGACACCACCAGAGACCCAGTACTTC.

This chain joins TRBV12-3 or TRBV12-4 and TRBJ1-2, with a tentative D call TRBD1 (5 bases). This CDR3 spans 13 amino acids. V was shortened by 3 bases and J by 7 bases, with 12 bases between the two germline ends. As DNA, the CDR3 is TGTGCCAGCAGTTTGCAGGGAGAAACTGGCTACACCTTC. Its translation: CASSLQGETGYTF.

The chain combines TRBV5-1 with TRBJ1-2, with D possibly being TRBD1 (6 bases). In germline, CDR1 is SGHRS, CDR2 YFSETQ. With 4 bases removed from V and 7 bases from J, the gap between germline ends came to 17 bases. The CDR3 totals 14 residues. In nucleotides, the CDR3 is TGCGCCAGCAGCCCGGAAACAGGGTCGGGTGGCTACACCTTC. Its protein is CASSPETGSGGYTF.

V usage is TRBV7-9 and J usage is TRBJ1-2; TRBD1 is a possible D gene (5 bases). Trimming shortened V by 1 base and J by 6 bases, and 24 bases separated the two germline ends. The CDR3 is 18 amino acids. CDR1 and CDR2 from the germline V gene are SEHNR and FQNEAQ (reference sequence). CDR3 residues: CASSLGSGTATGNDGYTF. Written as DNA, the CDR3 is TGTGCCAGCAGCTTAGGTTCTGGGACCGCAACGGGTAATGATGGCTACACCTTC. Combining the CDR3 with reference TRBV7-9 and TRBJ1-2 gives the whole variable domain DTGVSQNPRHKITKRGQNVTFRCDPISEHNRLYWYRQTLGQGPEFLTYFQNEAQLEKSRLLSDRFSAERPKGSFSTLEIQRTEQGDSAMYLCASSLGSGTATGNDGYTFGSGTRLTVV.

The chain is built from TRBV7-2 and TRBJ1-5, with D hard to call. V gave up 5 bases and J gave up 7 bases, with 15 bases separating them. Germline values: CDR1 SGHTA, CDR2 FQGNSA. This CDR3 spans 14 amino acids. In DNA form, the CDR3 reads TGTGCCAGCAGCCCAAACGAAGGGAAACAGCCCCAGCATTTT. It translates to CASSPNEGKQPQHF.

In nucleotides, the CDR3 is TGTGCCAGCAGTTATCGTGGGGGGGTGGATAATTCACCCCTCCACTTT. Translated, it gives CASSYRGGVDNSPLHF. The V gene is TRBV6-6, the J gene TRBJ1-6, with D possibly matching TRBD1 (5 bases). The CDR3 contains 16 residues. CDR1 MNHNY and CDR2 SVGAGI come from the germline V gene (reference sequence). The ends were cut back, 3 bases at V and 5 bases at J, with 14 bases in the middle.

This chain links TRBV7-9 with TRBJ1-5, with 7 positions matching TRBD1. The germline gives CDR1 SEHNR, CDR2 FQNEAQ (reference sequence). V lost 4 bases and J lost 9; bases outside the gene matches: 9. The CDR3 consists of 14 residues. Written as DNA, the CDR3 is TGTGCCAGCAGCTCCCGGACAGGCCATTCGCCCCAGCATTTT. Protein product: CASSSRTGHSPQHF. The whole variable domain, filled in from reference TRBV7-9 and TRBJ1-5, reads DTGVSQNPRHKITKRGQNVTFRCDPISEHNRLYWYRQTLGQGPEFLTYFQNEAQLEKSRLLSDRFSAERPKGSFSTLEIQRTEQGDSAMYLCASSSRTGHSPQHFGDGTRLSIL.

Written as DNA, the CDR3 is TGTGCCAGCAGCAACCTAGGGGGGGGGACGGAGCTTGAAGCTTTCTTT. Translated, it gives CASSNLGGGTELEAFF. The chain combines TRBV6-5 with TRBJ1-1, with D tentatively TRBD1 (6 bases). Per germline, CDR1 MNHEY and CDR2 SVGAGI. CDR3 size: 16 residues. V lost 6 bases and J lost 7, with 24 bases in between.

The chain is built from TRBV27 and TRBJ1-2; 9 bases fit TRBD1. The CDR3 has 15 residues. J lost 8 bases, V lost 3 bases, and 10 bases had no gene match. Germline CDR1 reads MNHEY; CDR2 reads SMNVEV (reference sequence). CDR3 sequence: CASSFDGRQGGGYTF. The CDR3 DNA reads TGTGCCAGCAGTTTTGATGGGCGACAGGGGGGCGGCTACACCTTC.

This clonotype was seen more than once but under ten times. V is TRBV6-5 and J is TRBJ1-5; 8 bases match TRBD1. The V and J ends lost 0 bases and 3 bases, in that order; junction bases with no gene match: 7. The CDR3 spans 17 residues. Germline V lookup: CDR1 MNHEY, CDR2 SVGAGI. CDR3 in amino acids: CASSYSKGQVDNQPQHF. CDR3 nucleotide sequence: TGTGCCAGCAGTTACTCGAAGGGACAGGTAGACAATCAGCCCCAGCATTTT.

V gene TRBV18 combines with J gene TRBJ2-5, with 8 bases fitting TRBD2. The CDR3 consists of 16 residues. V lost 2 bases to trimming and J lost 3 bases; unmatched junction nucleotides: 8. CDR1 is KGHSH and CDR2 is LQKENI in the germline V gene. CDR3 loop: CASSPIGGGLEETQYF. CDR3 DNA sequence: TGTGCCAGCTCACCAATCGGCGGGGGGCTTGAAGAGACCCAGTACTTC. The full variable domain, with the rest looked up from reference TRBV18 and TRBJ2-5, is NAGVMQNPRHLVRRRGQEARLRCSPMKGHSHVYWYRQLPEEGLKFMVYLQKENIIDESGMPKERFSAEFPKEGPSILRIQQVVRGDSAAYFCASSPIGGGLEETQYFGPGTRLLVL.

The chain links TRBV29-1 to TRBJ2-7, with TRBD1 matching over 11 bases. The CDR3 sequence is 16 residues long. Germline values: CDR1 SQVTM, CDR2 ANQGSEA. The V segment lost 2 bases and the J segment 1 base; nucleotides outside the gene matches: 7. In DNA, the CDR3 is TGCAGCGTTGAACGAGGGACAGGGGGGGGTTCCTACGAGCAGTACTTC. It encodes CSVERGTGGGSYEQYF.

This clonotype was found a few times. The chain is built from TRBV7-9 and TRBJ1-2; D uncertain. V was trimmed by 2 bases and J by 3 bases, leaving 7 bases between them. The CDR3 runs 13 residues. Looked up from germline, CDR1 is SEHNR and CDR2 is FQNEAQ (reference sequence). Written as DNA, the CDR3 is TGTGCCAGCAGCTTAAGGGATTACTATGGCTACACCTTC. This sequence encodes CASSLRDYYGYTF.

The chain links TRBV6-6 to TRBJ2-2; D possibly corresponds to TRBD1 (6 bases). Germline CDR1 and CDR2: MNHNY and SVGAGI (reference sequence). The V end was cut by 0 bases, the J end by 4 bases, with 9 bases between. This CDR3 region has 15 residues. The CDR3: CASSYSLGGTGELFF. DNA for the CDR3: TGTGCCAGCAGTTACTCTTTAGGGGGCACCGGGGAGCTGTTTTTT.

This rearrangement joins TRBV7-3 to TRBJ2-7; D is perhaps TRBD2 (6 bases). The CDR3 consists of 16 residues. V was clipped by 4 bases and J by 1 base, with 17 bases between them. Germline V lookup: CDR1 SGHTA, CDR2 FQGTGA. The CDR3 sequence is CASSSHPRDCSYEQYV. In DNA form, the CDR3 reads TGTGCCAGCAGCTCACACCCCAGGGACTGTTCCTACGAGCAGTACGTC.

The rearrangement uses TRBV20-1 and TRBJ1-3; D remains unclear. Per the germline V gene, CDR1 is DFQATT and CDR2 is SNEGSKA (reference sequence). CDR3 size: 13 residues. V was clipped by 1 base and J by 0 bases, with 4 bases between them. The CDR3 spells CSARVPSGNTIYF. The CDR3 DNA reads TGCAGTGCTAGAGTGCCCTCTGGAAACACCATATATTTT.

Here the CDR3 DNA reads TGTGCCAGCTCAACCGCAGGCCTCAATCAGCCCCAGCATTTT. It codes for CASSTAGLNQPQHF. The chain is built from TRBV18 and TRBJ1-5; D ambiguous. V lost 5 bases to trimming and J lost 3 bases, with 11 bases between them. CDR1 and CDR2 from the germline V gene are KGHSH and LQKENI. CDR3 size: 14 residues.

This chain joins TRBV20-1 and TRBJ1-2; 8 bases match TRBD1. CDR3 length equals 14 residues. The J segment lost 0 bases and the V segment lost 2 bases, leaving 2 bases of the junction unmatched. CDR1 and CDR2 (germline): DFQATT, SNEGSKA (reference sequence). The CDR3 loop reads CSARQGASNYGYTF. The CDR3 DNA is TGCAGTGCTAGACAGGGGGCTTCTAACTATGGCTACACCTTC.

This chain joins TRBV19 and TRBJ2-5; TRBD1 matches at 11 bases. Germline values: CDR1 LNHDA, CDR2 SQIVND (reference sequence). The J segment lost 5 bases and the V segment lost 10 bases, leaving 6 bases of the junction unmatched. The CDR3 loop spans 13 amino acids. This CDR3 reads CATTGQGVETQYF. The CDR3 DNA is TGTGCCACCACGGGACAGGGGGTCGAGACCCAGTACTTC.

This clonotype was seen more than once but under ten times. The chain couples TRBV25-1 to TRBJ1-5; possible D gene TRBD1, 5 bases. The CDR3 runs to 14 residues. V dropped 3 bases and J dropped 11 bases, with 17 bases sitting between them. Germline CDR1 MGHDK, CDR2 SYGVNS. CDR3 loop: CASSDGRGEWAQHF. As DNA, the CDR3 is TGTGCCAGCAGTGATGGTCGGGGGGAATGGGCCCAGCATTTT.

V and J are TRBV7-9 and TRBJ2-1, with 9 bases aligning to TRBD1. V was pared by 4 bases and J by 4 bases, with 5 bases of the junction left unmatched. The CDR3 runs 15 residues. Germline CDR1 and CDR2: SEHNR and FQNEAQ (reference sequence). The chain's CDR3 is CASSYGTGLYNEQFF. The CDR3 nucleotides read TGTGCCAGCAGCTACGGGACAGGGTTATACAATGAGCAGTTCTTC.

This clonotype came up a few times. The chain recombines TRBV11-2 with TRBJ1-5; possibly TRBD1 for D (6 bases). Germline V lookup: CDR1 SGHAT, CDR2 FQNNGV. Deletions cut 3 bases from V and 6 bases from J, with 12 bases between. The CDR3 spans 14 residues. CDR3 bases: TGTGCCAGCAGCTTGGCAGGGGCCCGTCAGCCCCAGCATTTT. Translation gives CASSLAGARQPQHF.